Shown below are 13 T cell receptor beta chains from a single sample sequenced in a study of blood T cell repertoires in COVID-19. The data were produced by immunoSEQ multiplex PCR, yet TCRdb's version contains in-frame clones alone and is incomplete. Found here are 200,000 or so clones, about 90% of them singletons; the top ten hold 0.78%. Sequencing was done on a sample of peripheral blood. The source of these receptors is a woman in her seventies with acute or convalescent COVID-19.

The V gene is TRBV5-8, the J gene TRBJ2-5; 10 bases match TRBD2. The CDR3 consists of 15 residues. Germline CDR1 reads SGHTS; CDR2 reads YDEGEE. V shed 2 bases and J 3 bases; nucleotides not matched to a gene: 4. The CDR3 region is CASSLLAGPEETQYF. CDR3 nucleotide sequence: TGTGCCAGCAGCTTACTAGCGGGGCCCGAAGAGACCCAGTACTTC. Based on the CDR3 plus reference TRBV5-8 and TRBJ2-5, the full variable domain is EAGVTQSPTHLIKTRGQQATLRCSPISGHTSVYWYQQALGLGLQFLLWYDEGEERNRGNFPPRFSGRQFPNYSSELNVNALELEDSALYLCASSLLAGPEETQYFGPGTRLLVL.

The J gene is TRBJ2-6, the V gene TRBV5-1; 7 nucleotides agree with TRBD1. Per germline, CDR1 SGHRS and CDR2 YFSETQ. This CDR3 has 18 residues. V lost 0 bases and J lost 0; bases outside the gene matches: 6. The CDR3 spells CASSLGTGLSSGANVLTF. The CDR3 nucleotides are TGCGCCAGCAGCTTGGGGACAGGTTTATCCTCTGGGGCCAACGTCCTGACTTTC.

The chain has TRBV2 and TRBJ1-5; TRBD1 matches 8 bases. V gave up 5 bases and J gave up 2 bases; unmatched junction bases: 5. In germline, CDR1 is SNHLY, CDR2 FYNNEI. The CDR3 has 15 residues. CDR3 bases: TGTGCCAGCAGTAAGGACAGGGCTGGCAATCAGCCCCAGCATTTT. It specifies CASSKDRAGNQPQHF.

V is TRBV5-4 and J is TRBJ2-7, with D hard to call. V lost 0 bases, J lost 7 bases, and 11 bases lay in between. Germline lookup yields CDR1 SGHNT and CDR2 YYREEE (reference sequence). The CDR3 spans 13 residues. The CDR3 sequence is CASSLEVFGEQYF. For the CDR3, the DNA is TGTGCCAGCAGCTTGGAGGTTTTCGGGGAGCAGTACTTC.

The rearrangement joins TRBV7-2 to TRBJ2-7; 8 bases are shared with TRBD1. The CDR3 sequence is 15 residues long. Germline V gene data show CDR1 as SGHTA and CDR2 as FQGNSA. V lost 0 bases and J lost 3; bases outside the gene matches: 4. The CDR3 DNA is TGTGCCAGCAGCTTAGCGGGACAGGCCCTCTACGAGCAGTACTTC. This translates into CASSLAGQALYEQYF.

V and J are TRBV19 and TRBJ2-7; 7 positions match TRBD2. Germline assignment: CDR1 LNHDA and CDR2 SQIVND (reference sequence). V lost 7 bases, J lost 2 bases, and 8 bases stayed unmatched. The CDR3 contains 14 residues. CDR3 sequence: CASNLSSGPYEQYF. Written as DNA, the CDR3 is TGTGCCAGTAATCTGAGTAGCGGGCCCTACGAGCAGTACTTC.

This chain uses TRBV2 with TRBJ1-6, with TRBD1 matching over 9 bases. The CDR3 has 15 amino acids. CDR1 and CDR2 (germline): SNHLY, FYNNEI. The J segment lost 7 bases and the V segment lost 3 bases, leaving 4 bases of the junction unmatched. This CDR3 is CASSDIGTGNSPLHF. As DNA, the CDR3 is TGTGCCAGCAGTGATATCGGGACAGGGAATTCACCCCTCCACTTT.

The chain is built from TRBV5-4 and TRBJ1-3; a weak D match, TRBD1 (6 bases). Per the germline V gene, CDR1 is SGHNT and CDR2 is YYREEE (reference sequence). This CDR3 spans 17 amino acids. The V end was cut by 1 base, the J end by 3 bases, with 17 bases between. The CDR3 sequence is CASSLKAGAGVGNTIYF. In DNA, the CDR3 is TGTGCCAGCAGCTTGAAAGCAGGGGCCGGTGTTGGAAACACCATATATTTT.

The V gene is TRBV5-4, the J gene TRBJ1-6, with D unclear. The CDR3 loop spans 15 amino acids. V lost 3 bases and J lost 0, with 7 bases in between. Per the germline V gene, CDR1 is SGHNT and CDR2 is YYREEE (reference sequence). In DNA, the CDR3 is TGTGCCAGCAGCTCACAGAGCTCCTATAATTCACCCCTCCACTTT. Translating it yields CASSSQSSYNSPLHF.

The V and J genes are TRBV19 and TRBJ2-5, with D possibly matching TRBD1 (6 bases). CDR1 is LNHDA, CDR2 SQIVND, per germline (reference sequence). The CDR3 length is 15 residues. V was shortened by 6 bases and J by 1 base, with 15 bases between the two germline ends. CDR3 nucleotides: TGTGCCAGTAGCAGTCCGGGACACTCCCAAGAGACCCAGTACTTC. This sequence encodes CASSSPGHSQETQYF.

V is TRBV14 and J is TRBJ2-7, with D possibly TRBD2 on 6 matching bases. The CDR3 has 16 amino acids. V lost 4 bases and J lost 0, with 16 bases in between. CDR1 and CDR2 from the germline V gene are SGHDN and FVKESK. The CDR3, as DNA: TGTGCCAGCAGCCTACTCTTCCGGGGGATCTCCTACGAGCAGTACTTC. It codes for CASSLLFRGISYEQYF.

CDR3 sequence reads: CASSLPGQGRTEAFF. For the CDR3, the DNA is TGTGCCAGCAGCTTACCGGGACAGGGGCGGACTGAAGCTTTCTTT. The chain joins TRBV7-9 to TRBJ1-1; 10 bases fit TRBD1. V was clipped by 2 bases and J by 5 bases; unmatched bases: 5. Germline-derived CDR1 and CDR2 are SEHNR and FQNEAQ (reference sequence). CDR3 length: 15 amino acids.

This chain links TRBV14 with TRBJ2-1; TRBD1 aligns across 10 bases. This CDR3 has 17 residues. Germline CDR1 and CDR2: SGHDN and FVKESK. V was clipped by 5 bases and J by 0 bases; unmatched bases: 7. The CDR3: CASSKWTGGSSYNEQFF. CDR3 in DNA: TGTGCCAGCAGCAAATGGACAGGGGGGAGCTCCTACAATGAGCAGTTCTTC.